The 4 T cell receptor beta chains listed next were all sequenced from one sample in a study of blood T cells in healthy people across ages. A J-beta primer mix and a sample-barcoded 5' primer were used in a second PCR of roughly 7 to 12 cycles. TCRdb fed the 5' RACE reads into MiXCR, producing one record per CDR3 protein. Of about 830,000 distinct CDR3 sequences in the sample, under 80% were seen once. Sequenced: blood. Source of these receptors: a young man in good health.

This clonotype was counted only a few times. The V and J genes are TRBV7-2 and TRBJ1-1, with D unclear. The CDR3 runs to 13 residues. The V gene lost 2 bases and the J gene lost 7 bases, with 11 bases spanning the gap. Germline CDR1 is SGHTA and CDR2 is FQGNSA. The CDR3, as DNA: TGTGCCAGCAGCTTACGGCCTGAGGGTGAAGCTTTCTTT. Translating it yields CASSLRPEGEAFF.

In its sample, this clonotype was seen a few times. The chain carries TRBV24-1 and TRBJ1-2; tentative D call: TRBD1 (5 bases). This CDR3 has 12 residues. Germline V gene data show CDR1 as KGHDR and CDR2 as SFDVKD. The V and J ends lost 4 bases and 5 bases respectively, with 7 bases between them. This chain's CDR3 is CATSDWGYGYTF. In DNA form, the CDR3 reads TGTGCCACCAGTGACTGGGGGTATGGCTACACCTTC.

The rearrangement uses TRBV18 and TRBJ2-7, with D maybe TRBD2 (6 bases). Germline V gene data show CDR1 as KGHSH and CDR2 as LQKENI. The CDR3 has 14 residues. Trimming shortened V by 2 bases and J by 2 bases, and 10 bases separated the two germline ends. CDR3 in amino acids: CASSPVGGPYEQYF. The DNA for the CDR3 is TGTGCCAGCTCACCAGTCGGGGGTCCCTACGAGCAGTACTTC.

The chain couples TRBV7-9 to TRBJ2-5; D not resolved. The CDR3 runs to 17 residues. The ends were cut back, 3 bases at V and 1 base at J, with 18 bases in the middle. Germline V gene data show CDR1 as SEHNR and CDR2 as FQNEAQ (reference sequence). The CDR3 spells CASSFGPDLERQETQYF. CDR3 nucleotide sequence: TGTGCCAGCAGCTTCGGGCCCGATCTGGAGCGCCAAGAGACCCAGTACTTC.